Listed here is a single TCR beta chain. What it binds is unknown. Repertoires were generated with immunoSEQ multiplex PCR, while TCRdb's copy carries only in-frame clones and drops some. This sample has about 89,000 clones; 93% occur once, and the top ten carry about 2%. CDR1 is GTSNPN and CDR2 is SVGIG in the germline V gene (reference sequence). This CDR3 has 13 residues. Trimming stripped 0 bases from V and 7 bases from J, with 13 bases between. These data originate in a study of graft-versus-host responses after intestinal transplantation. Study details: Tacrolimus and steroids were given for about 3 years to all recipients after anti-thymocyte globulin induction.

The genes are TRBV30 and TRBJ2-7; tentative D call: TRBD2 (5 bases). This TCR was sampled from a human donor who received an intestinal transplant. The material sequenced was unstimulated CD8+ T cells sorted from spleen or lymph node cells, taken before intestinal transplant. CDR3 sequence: CAWSVTLGGEQYF. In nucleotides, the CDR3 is TGTGCCTGGAGTGTAACCCTGGGCGGGGAGCAGTACTTC.